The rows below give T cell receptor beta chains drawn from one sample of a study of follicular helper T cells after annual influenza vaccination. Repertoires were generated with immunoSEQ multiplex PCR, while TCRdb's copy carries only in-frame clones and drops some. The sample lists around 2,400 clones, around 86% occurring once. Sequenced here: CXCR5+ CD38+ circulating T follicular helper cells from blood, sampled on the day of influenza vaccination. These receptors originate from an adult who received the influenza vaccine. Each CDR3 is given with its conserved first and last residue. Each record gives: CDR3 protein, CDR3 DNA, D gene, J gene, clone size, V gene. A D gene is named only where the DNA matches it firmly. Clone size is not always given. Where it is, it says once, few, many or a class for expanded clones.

CDR3aa: CASSYGQGKAFF
CDR3nt: TGCGCCAGCAGCTACGGACAGGGAAAAGCTTTCTTT
d_gene: TRBD1
j_gene: TRBJ1-1
abundance: -
v_gene: TRBV5-1

CDR3aa: CASSLVSQVHGHTF
CDR3nt: TGTGCCAGCAGCTTAGTGTCACAGGTCCATGGCCACACCTTC
d_gene: -
j_gene: TRBJ1-2
abundance: once
v_gene: TRBV5-6

CDR3aa: CASSPLTGGLSETQYF
CDR3nt: TGTGCCAGCAGCCCGCTGACAGGGGGTCTTAGTGAGACCCAGTACTTC
d_gene: TRBD1
j_gene: TRBJ2-5
abundance: -
v_gene: TRBV7-9

CDR3aa: CASSSPGGHEQYF
CDR3nt: TGTGCCAGCAGCTCCCCTGGGGGCCACGAGCAGTACTTC
d_gene: -
j_gene: TRBJ2-7
abundance: -
v_gene: TRBV5-4

CDR3aa: CASASPSKYEQYF
CDR3nt: TGTGCCAGCGCTAGCCCGTCCAAGTACGAGCAGTACTTC
d_gene: -
j_gene: TRBJ2-7
abundance: few
v_gene: TRBV2

CDR3aa: CASRLQGGRYEQYF
CDR3nt: TGTGCCAGCAGGCTACAGGGGGGGAGGTACGAGCAGTACTTC
d_gene: -
j_gene: TRBJ2-7
abundance: -
v_gene: TRBV6-6

CDR3aa: CASSNGLAGRETQYF
CDR3nt: TGTGCCAGCAGCAACGGACTAGCGGGACGGGAGACCCAGTACTTC
d_gene: TRBD2
j_gene: TRBJ2-5
abundance: -
v_gene: TRBV7-2

CDR3aa: CASSSYPRENEQFF
CDR3nt: TGTGCCAGCAGCTCATATCCGCGGGAGAATGAGCAGTTCTTC
d_gene: TRBD2
j_gene: TRBJ2-1
abundance: -
v_gene: TRBV5-6

CDR3aa: CASSAYSTGGNEQFF
CDR3nt: TGTGCCAGCAGTGCCTACAGCACAGGGGGCAATGAGCAGTTCTTC
d_gene: TRBD1
j_gene: TRBJ2-1
abundance: -
v_gene: TRBV25-1

CDR3aa: CASSRETSGGAQTGELFF
CDR3nt: TGCGCCAGCAGCCGAGAGACTAGCGGGGGGGCCCAGACCGGGGAGCTGTTTTTT
d_gene: TRBD2
j_gene: TRBJ2-2
abundance: -
v_gene: TRBV4-1

CDR3aa: CASSTPSGTGTYEQYF
CDR3nt: TGCGCCAGCAGCACCCCGAGCGGGACAGGGACATACGAGCAGTACTTC
d_gene: TRBD1
j_gene: TRBJ2-7
abundance: -
v_gene: TRBV5-1

CDR3aa: CASSLSGQGRYTF
CDR3nt: TGTGCCAGCAGTTTATCCGGACAGGGACGCTACACCTTC
d_gene: TRBD1
j_gene: TRBJ1-2
abundance: -
v_gene: TRBV27

CDR3aa: CASSPRTGEVGTIYF
CDR3nt: TGTGCCAGTAGTCCCCGGACAGGGGAAGTCGGCACCATATATTTT
d_gene: TRBD1
j_gene: TRBJ1-3
abundance: -
v_gene: TRBV19

CDR3aa: CASSLASANTGELFF
CDR3nt: TGTGCCAGCAGCTTAGCGTCGGCGAACACCGGGGAGCTGTTTTTT
d_gene: -
j_gene: TRBJ2-2
abundance: few
v_gene: TRBV7-8

CDR3aa: CAWRRGGTSHEQYF
CDR3nt: TGTGCCTGGAGAAGGGGGGGGACCTCTCACGAGCAGTACTTC
d_gene: -
j_gene: TRBJ2-7
abundance: -
v_gene: TRBV30

CDR3aa: CASTRGAGEKLFF
CDR3nt: TGTGCCAGTACTCGGGGGGCGGGTGAAAAACTGTTTTTT
d_gene: -
j_gene: TRBJ1-4
abundance: few
v_gene: TRBV19

CDR3aa: CASGSTPPGGHNEQFF
CDR3nt: TGTGCTAGTGGTTCCACCCCACCGGGGGGGCACAATGAGCAGTTCTTC
d_gene: TRBD2
j_gene: TRBJ2-1
abundance: -
v_gene: TRBV12-5

CDR3aa: CASTPAGTGGLEQYF
CDR3nt: TGTGCCAGCACCCCCGCCGGGACAGGGGGATTAGAGCAGTACTTC
d_gene: TRBD1
j_gene: TRBJ2-7
abundance: -
v_gene: TRBV27

CDR3aa: CASSLPEPYEQYF
CDR3nt: TGTGCCAGCAGTTTGCCGGAGCCCTACGAGCAGTACTTC
d_gene: -
j_gene: TRBJ2-7
abundance: -
v_gene: TRBV28

CDR3aa: CASRGLAGVHNEQFF
CDR3nt: TGTGCCAGCAGGGGACTAGCGGGAGTGCACAATGAGCAGTTCTTC
d_gene: TRBD2
j_gene: TRBJ2-1
abundance: -
v_gene: TRBV6-1

CDR3aa: CASSSAGSNEKLFF
CDR3nt: TGTGCCAGTAGCTCCGCGGGCAGCAATGAAAAACTGTTTTTT
d_gene: -
j_gene: TRBJ1-4
abundance: -
v_gene: TRBV19

CDR3aa: CASSSKYEQYF
CDR3nt: TGTGCCAGCAGTTCCAAATACGAGCAGTACTTC
d_gene: -
j_gene: TRBJ2-7
abundance: -
v_gene: TRBV6-5

CDR3aa: CASSFASGTGELFF
CDR3nt: TGTGCCAGCAGCTTCGCCTCGGGCACCGGGGAGCTGTTTTTT
d_gene: -
j_gene: TRBJ2-2
abundance: -
v_gene: TRBV11-2

CDR3aa: CASSLPGANTEAFF
CDR3nt: TGTGCCAGCAGCTTACCAGGGGCCAACACTGAAGCTTTCTTT
d_gene: -
j_gene: TRBJ1-1
abundance: -
v_gene: TRBV7-9

CDR3aa: CASSIRPNQPQHF
CDR3nt: TGTGCCAGTAGTATCCGTCCCAATCAGCCCCAGCATTTT
d_gene: -
j_gene: TRBJ1-5
abundance: -
v_gene: TRBV19

CDR3aa: CASATTGNSYNEQFF
CDR3nt: TGTGCTAGTGCTACGACGGGGAACTCCTACAATGAGCAGTTCTTC
d_gene: -
j_gene: TRBJ2-1
abundance: -
v_gene: TRBV12-5

CDR3aa: CAWSPPGQGNEKLFF
CDR3nt: TGTGCCTGGAGTCCTCCGGGACAGGGAAATGAAAAACTGTTTTTT
d_gene: TRBD1
j_gene: TRBJ1-4
abundance: -
v_gene: TRBV30

CDR3aa: CASRESSGRRDTQYF
CDR3nt: TGTGCCAGTAGGGAATCGAGCGGGAGAAGGGATACGCAGTATTTT
d_gene: TRBD2
j_gene: TRBJ2-3
abundance: -
v_gene: TRBV19

CDR3aa: CASSQDPLKDTQYF
CDR3nt: TGTGCCAGCAGCCAAGATCCGCTAAAAGATACGCAGTATTTT
d_gene: -
j_gene: TRBJ2-3
abundance: -
v_gene: TRBV4-2

CDR3aa: CASSHFRDRGEQYF
CDR3nt: TGTGCCAGCAGCCACTTCCGGGACAGGGGCGAGCAGTACTTC
d_gene: TRBD1
j_gene: TRBJ2-7
abundance: -
v_gene: TRBV7-9

CDR3aa: CASSLVGLAGANTGELFF
CDR3nt: TGTGCCAGCAGCTTAGTGGGACTAGCGGGAGCAAACACCGGGGAGCTGTTTTTT
d_gene: TRBD2
j_gene: TRBJ2-2
abundance: -
v_gene: TRBV7-2

CDR3aa: CASSFTGVQGEQFF
CDR3nt: TGTGCCAGCAGTTTCACAGGGGTACAAGGTGAGCAGTTCTTC
d_gene: TRBD1
j_gene: TRBJ2-1
abundance: -
v_gene: TRBV27

CDR3aa: CASSKSRETQYF
CDR3nt: TGTGCCAGCAGCAAAAGCCGCGAGACCCAGTACTTC
d_gene: -
j_gene: TRBJ2-5
abundance: -
v_gene: TRBV21-1

CDR3aa: CASSSGGRGVGETQYF
CDR3nt: TGCGCCAGCAGCTCCGGGGGGCGGGGTGTAGGAGAGACCCAGTACTTC
d_gene: -
j_gene: TRBJ2-5
abundance: -
v_gene: TRBV5-1

CDR3aa: CASSGAGGGETQYF
CDR3nt: TGTGCCAGCAGCGGAGCGGGAGGAGGCGAGACCCAGTACTTC
d_gene: TRBD2
j_gene: TRBJ2-5
abundance: -
v_gene: TRBV7-2

CDR3aa: CASSTSTQMNTEAFF
CDR3nt: TGTGCCAGTAGTACTTCAACCCAGATGAACACTGAAGCTTTCTTT
d_gene: -
j_gene: TRBJ1-1
abundance: few
v_gene: TRBV19

CDR3aa: CASSSHRGKGGELFF
CDR3nt: TGTGCCAGCAGCTCTCACCGGGGGAAAGGCGGGGAGCTGTTTTTT
d_gene: -
j_gene: TRBJ2-2
abundance: -
v_gene: TRBV7-3

CDR3aa: CASKGQGYYGYTF
CDR3nt: TGTGCCAGCAAAGGACAGGGTTACTATGGCTACACCTTC
d_gene: TRBD1
j_gene: TRBJ1-2
abundance: few
v_gene: TRBV28

CDR3aa: CASSVPTGENSPLHF
CDR3nt: TGCGCCAGCAGCGTACCGACGGGGGAAAATTCACCCCTCCACTTT
d_gene: -
j_gene: TRBJ1-6
abundance: -
v_gene: TRBV5-1

CDR3aa: CASSGPGQGSQPQHF
CDR3nt: TGTGCCAGCAGTGGGCCGGGACAGGGAAGTCAGCCCCAGCATTTT
d_gene: TRBD1
j_gene: TRBJ1-5
abundance: once
v_gene: TRBV2

CDR3aa: CASTKKGPGQGTGELFF
CDR3nt: TGTGCCAGTACCAAAAAGGGCCCGGGACAGGGGACCGGGGAGCTGTTTTTT
d_gene: TRBD1
j_gene: TRBJ2-2
abundance: once
v_gene: TRBV19

CDR3aa: CASSFTGGGGGELFF
CDR3nt: TGTGCCAGCAGCTTTACAGGGGGAGGAGGCGGGGAGCTGTTTTTT
d_gene: TRBD1
j_gene: TRBJ2-2
abundance: -
v_gene: TRBV7-3

CDR3aa: CASSPRKGYEQYF
CDR3nt: TGCGCCAGCAGCCCCCGGAAGGGGTACGAGCAGTACTTC
d_gene: -
j_gene: TRBJ2-7
abundance: -
v_gene: TRBV5-1

CDR3aa: CASSYSGQGAYEQYF
CDR3nt: TGTGCCAGCAGTTACTCGGGACAGGGAGCCTACGAGCAGTACTTC
d_gene: TRBD1
j_gene: TRBJ2-7
abundance: -
v_gene: TRBV6-6

CDR3aa: CASSLDVYYNEQFF
CDR3nt: TGTGCCAGCAGCTTAGATGTCTACTACAATGAGCAGTTCTTC
d_gene: -
j_gene: TRBJ2-1
abundance: -
v_gene: TRBV11-2

CDR3aa: CASREFGRTSSYEQYF
CDR3nt: TGTGCCAGCAGGGAATTCGGGAGGACAAGCTCCTACGAGCAGTACTTC
d_gene: TRBD2
j_gene: TRBJ2-7
abundance: -
v_gene: TRBV6-6

CDR3aa: CASSYPPVGARGELFF
CDR3nt: TGTGCCAGCAGTTACCCGCCGGTGGGGGCGCGGGGGGAGCTGTTTTTT
d_gene: -
j_gene: TRBJ2-2
abundance: -
v_gene: TRBV6-6

CDR3aa: CSVALVGSGANVLTF
CDR3nt: TGCAGCGTTGCCTTAGTTGGCTCTGGGGCCAACGTCCTGACTTTC
d_gene: -
j_gene: TRBJ2-6
abundance: -
v_gene: TRBV29-1

CDR3aa: CASSLGVNTGELFF
CDR3nt: TGTGCTAGCAGCTTAGGAGTAAACACCGGGGAGCTGTTTTTT
d_gene: -
j_gene: TRBJ2-2
abundance: -
v_gene: TRBV7-7